These T cell receptor beta chains were read from a single sample in a study of T cell repertoires in cytomegalovirus infection. In TCRdb, the reads were re-called with MiXCR into one record per CDR3 protein. The top ten clones hold around 13% of a sample with some 800,000 distinct CDR3 sequences, 25% to 35% of them seen once. For these receptors, no antigen is known. Here the sequenced sample was cultured CD8+ T cells from PBMCs, taken from culture after CMV antigen stimulation. The receptors here all came from a human donor in good health (CMV status not recorded). Some clones in this sample may be carry-over from other donors' samples. Each CDR3 is given with its conserved first and last residue. D genes are given only for firm matches. Rows give clone size only sometimes, using once, few, many, or a class for an expanded clone.

d_call	v_call	j_call	clone_size	cdr3_aa	cdr3_nt
.	TRBV7-8	TRBJ2-7	few	CASSLKGQVTYEQYF	TGTGCCAGCAGCTTAAAGGGGCAGGTCACCTACGAGCAGTACTTC
.	TRBV19	TRBJ2-3	many	CASSIPYSASTDTQYF	TGTGCCAGTAGTATCCCGTACAGCGCAAGCACAGATACGCAGTATTTT
TRBD1	TRBV27	TRBJ1-2	.	CASREQGALGYTF	TGTGCCAGCAGGGAACAGGGGGCTCTGGGCTACACCTTC
TRBD1	TRBV7-2	TRBJ2-1	many	CASSLGGGAPNEQFF	TGTGCCAGCAGCTTAGGAGGGGGCGCCCCAAATGAGCAGTTCTTC
TRBD2	TRBV4-3	TRBJ2-1	.	CASSQDGGLAVNEQFF	TGCGCCAGCAGCCAAGATGGGGGACTAGCGGTAAATGAGCAGTTCTTC
TRBD2	TRBV14	TRBJ2-1	few	CASSHPGLYFEQFF	TGTGCCAGCAGCCACCCGGGACTATACTTTGAGCAGTTCTTC
.	TRBV7-9	TRBJ1-1	.	CASSLTLQGDTEAFF	TGTGCCAGCAGCCTCACCCTTCAGGGTGACACTGAAGCTTTCTTT
.	TRBV27	TRBJ1-6	once	CARSSLSSYNSPLHF	TGTGCCAGAAGTTCCCTAAGCTCCTATAATTCACCCCTCCACTTT
.	TRBV5-4	TRBJ1-1	.	CASRGEGGRAEAFF	TGTGCCAGCAGGGGTGAAGGAGGGCGGGCTGAAGCTTTCTTT
.	TRBV7-8	TRBJ1-4	.	CASSSNFREELFF	TGTGCCAGCAGCTCTAACTTTAGAGAAGAACTGTTTTTT
.	TRBV10-2	TRBJ2-4	few	CASSDSKNIQYF	TGCGCCAGCAGTGACAGCAAAAACATTCAGTACTTC
TRBD1	TRBV7-3	TRBJ2-1	many	CASSPRDSSYNEQFF	TGTGCCAGCAGCCCCAGGGACAGCTCCTACAATGAGCAGTTCTTC
.	TRBV7-3	TRBJ2-3	many	CASSPAPSNTQYF	TGTGCCAGCAGCCCCGCCCCTTCTAATACGCAGTATTTT
.	TRBV4-3	TRBJ1-4	few	CASSHGGGTEKLFF	TGCGCCAGCAGCCATGGGGGGGGGACGGAAAAACTGTTTTTT
.	TRBV4-1	TRBJ1-1	many	CASSLYLTKNTEAFF	TGCGCCAGCAGCCTCTACCTTACAAAGAACACTGAAGCTTTCTTT
.	TRBV20-1	TRBJ1-1	.	CSASQGGWAEAFF	TGCAGTGCTAGTCAAGGGGGGTGGGCTGAAGCTTTCTTT
TRBD1	TRBV5-6	TRBJ1-4	few	CASSAPGQGDEKLFF	TGTGCCAGCAGCGCCCCGGGACAGGGGGACGAAAAACTGTTTTTT
.	TRBV27	TRBJ1-4	few	CASSTYRADEKLFF	TGTGCCAGCAGTACCTACAGGGCGGATGAAAAACTGTTTTTT
TRBD1	TRBV29-1	TRBJ2-7	.	CSVVFGTVAYEQYF	TGCAGCGTTGTGTTCGGGACAGTCGCTTACGAGCAGTACTTC
.	TRBV4-1	TRBJ2-7	many	CASSQEGGANEQYF	TGCGCCAGCAGCCAAGAGGGGGGGGCCAACGAGCAGTACTTC
.	TRBV6-2/TRBV6-3	TRBJ2-6	many	CASPLPEAGANVLTF	TGTGCCAGCCCACTCCCGGAGGCTGGGGCCAACGTCCTGACTTTC
TRBD2	TRBV4-1	TRBJ2-1	few	CASSPGAGVNEQFF	TGCGCCAGCAGCCCGGGTGCGGGGGTAAATGAGCAGTTCTTC
TRBD2	TRBV11-3	TRBJ2-1	many	CASSPFGLAGKNEQFF	TGTGCCAGCAGCCCATTTGGACTAGCGGGGAAGAATGAGCAGTTCTTC
.	TRBV12-5	TRBJ1-1	once	CASGLGYTEAFF	TGTGCTAGTGGTTTGGGATACACTGAAGCTTTCTTT
TRBD1	TRBV7-6	TRBJ2-2	.	CASSLETQGANRGPGELFF	TGTGCCAGCAGCTTAGAAACCCAGGGGGCGAATCGGGGACCCGGGGAGCTGTTTTTT
.	TRBV11-3	TRBJ2-1	.	CASSLQGMEGQFF	TGTGCCAGCAGCTTACAGGGGATGGAAGGGCAGTTCTTC
TRBD2	TRBV19	TRBJ2-1	.	CASGGAIEQFF	TGTGCCAGCGGGGGGGCTATTGAGCAGTTCTTC
TRBD1	TRBV19	TRBJ1-2	few	CASTFRQGSKGYTF	TGTGCCAGTACCTTTCGACAGGGATCCAAAGGCTACACCTTC
.	TRBV9	TRBJ2-3	.	CASSVPGMGTDTQYF	TGTGCCAGCAGCGTTCCAGGAATGGGCACAGATACGCAGTATTTT
.	TRBV5-1	TRBJ1-1	.	CASSLAMGMNTEAFF	TGCGCCAGCAGCTTGGCCATGGGAATGAACACTGAAGCTTTCTTT
TRBD2	TRBV7-6	TRBJ2-7	.	CASSFPGGGAYEQYF	TGTGCCAGCAGCTTCCCCGGCGGGGGGGCCTACGAGCAGTACTTC
.	TRBV7-6	TRBJ2-6	many	CASSGGGSSGANVLTF	TGTGCCAGCAGCGGGGGCGGGAGCTCTGGGGCCAACGTCCTGACTTTC
TRBD2	TRBV27	TRBJ2-5	.	CASNPSGGAYETQYF	TGTGCCAGCAACCCTAGCGGGGGGGCTTATGAGACCCAGTACTTC
.	TRBV7-8	TRBJ1-2	many	CASSPRGAPLGGYTF	TGTGCCAGCAGCCCCCGGGGGGCCCCTCTGGGCGGCTACACCTTC
.	TRBV7-6	TRBJ1-1	many	CASSFAGQNTEAFF	TGTGCCAGCAGCTTTGCGGGACAAAACACTGAAGCTTTCTTT
.	TRBV7-9	TRBJ1-1	.	CASSPDGPNTEAFF	TGTGCCAGCAGCCCGGACGGTCCGAACACTGAAGCTTTCTTT
.	TRBV20-1	TRBJ2-4	few	CSASPGEGAFRNIQYF	TGCAGTGCTAGCCCGGGGGAGGGGGCGTTCAGAAACATTCAGTACTTC
.	TRBV7-2	TRBJ2-1	few	CASSLDSPGGNEQFF	TGTGCCAGCAGCTTAGATTCGCCAGGGGGGAATGAGCAGTTCTTC
.	TRBV20-1	TRBJ1-6	.	CSARNPAAIYSPLHF	TGCAGTGCTAGGAATCCAGCAGCCATCTATTCACCCCTCCACTTT
.	TRBV6-1	TRBJ1-5	few	CASSEESGSGGYSNQPQHF	TGTGCCAGCAGTGAAGAGTCGGGCTCGGGAGGGTATAGCAATCAGCCCCAGCATTTT
.	TRBV4-1	TRBJ1-3	few	CASSQVDYGAGNTIYF	TGCGCCAGCAGCCAAGTCGACTATGGTGCTGGAAACACCATATATTTT
.	TRBV11-2	TRBJ1-1	many	CASSLWGGRDMNTEAFF	TGTGCCAGCAGCTTATGGGGGGGGAGGGACATGAACACTGAAGCTTTCTTT
TRBD1	TRBV2	TRBJ2-7	.	CASSADREFEGSYEQYF	TGTGCCAGCAGTGCGGACAGGGAGTTCGAAGGGAGCTACGAGCAGTACTTC
.	TRBV12-3/TRBV12-4	TRBJ1-2	.	CASTIGRALTNYGYTF	TGTGCCAGCACCATAGGAAGAGCCCTTACTAACTATGGCTACACCTTC
.	TRBV15	TRBJ1-6	few	CATSREVRVLGEPLHF	TGTGCCACCAGCAGAGAAGTAAGAGTCCTAGGAGAACCCCTCCACTTT
.	TRBV18	TRBJ2-2	.	CASSPYGGLNTGELFF	TGTGCCAGCTCACCGTACGGGGGGCTTAACACCGGGGAGCTGTTTTTT
.	TRBV2	TRBJ1-3	few	CASRGNSGNTIYF	TGTGCCAGCAGGGGGAACTCTGGAAACACCATATATTTT
.	TRBV27	TRBJ1-2	.	CASSTRQDHYGYTF	TGTGCCAGCAGTACACGACAGGACCACTATGGCTACACCTTC
TRBD2	TRBV6-5	TRBJ2-3	few	CASSYSLAGAHTDTQYF	TGTGCCAGCAGTTACTCCTTAGCGGGGGCTCACACAGATACGCAGTATTTT
.	TRBV5-1	TRBJ2-3	.	CASMPGEGTDTQYF	TGCGCCAGCATGCCAGGGGAAGGCACAGATACGCAGTATTTT
.	TRBV12-3/TRBV12-4	TRBJ2-7	many	CASSLGGEQYF	TGTGCCAGCAGCTTAGGAGGAGAGCAGTACTTC
.	TRBV24-1	TRBJ2-5	few	CATSDFRGTQYF	TGTGCCACCAGTGATTTTAGGGGTACCCAGTACTTC